These 23 T cell receptor beta chains were all obtained from the same sample, sequenced in a study of human T cells and chemical hapten exposure. Time point specified: patch test 1, 2 weeks after DPC sensitization. The treatment here: therapeutic diphenylcyclopropenone sensitization with weekly scalp DPC. In TCRdb, the RACE reads were re-called with MiXCR into one record per CDR3 protein. The sample lists tens of thousands of distinct CDR3 sequences, 10% occurring once. The sequenced sample was whole blood, obtained in connection with sensitization to the hapten diphenylcyclopropenone (DPC). Source of these receptors: a woman aged 50 to 60 with alopecia areata. Some clones in this sample may be carry-over from other donors' samples.

This clonotype showed up just a few times. The chain employs TRBV27 and TRBJ2-3; the match to TRBD2 covers 7 bases. Germline V CDR1 and CDR2: MNHEY, SMNVEV (reference sequence). The CDR3 is 15 amino acids. V lost 3 bases and J lost 1; bases outside the gene matches: 4. This CDR3 is CASSFAGDGTDTQYF. CDR3 in DNA: TGTGCCAGCAGTTTTGCGGGGGACGGCACAGATACGCAGTATTTT.

The V call is TRBV7-2, the J call TRBJ1-5, with unresolved D. Deletions cut 1 base from V and 3 bases from J, with 10 bases between. Germline CDR1 and CDR2: SGHTA and FQGNSA. The CDR3 contains 15 residues. The CDR3 DNA reads as TGTGCCAGCAGCTTAGTAGGGCAGGACAATCAGCCCCAGCATTTT. Translating gives CASSLVGQDNQPQHF.

This clonotype was counted only a few times. The chain joins TRBV11-2 to TRBJ2-5; 9 positions agree with TRBD2. CDR3 size: 17 residues. Unmatched junction bases numbered 8, after V lost 1 base and J lost 2 bases. The germline gives CDR1 SGHAT, CDR2 FQNNGV. As DNA, the CDR3 is TGTGCCAGCAGCTTAGTGCTCCAGCGGGAGGAACAAGAGACCCAGTACTTC. Translation gives CASSLVLQREEQETQYF. Complete variable domain (other parts from reference TRBV11-2 and TRBJ2-5): EAGVAQSPRYKIIEKRQSVAFWCNPISGHATLYWYQQILGQGPKLLIQFQNNGVVDDSQLPKDRFSAERLKGVDSTLKIQPAKLEDSAVYLCASSLVLQREEQETQYFGPGTRLLVL.

This clonotype came up a few times. The J gene is TRBJ1-2, the V gene TRBV14, with no clear D. Germline assignment: CDR1 SGHDN and CDR2 FVKESK. The V gene lost 6 bases and the J gene lost 5 bases, with 4 bases spanning the gap. The CDR3 covers 10 residues. CDR3 DNA: TGTGCCAGCAGTCAATATGGCTACACCTTC. As protein: CASSQYGYTF.

The sample holds a few counts of this clonotype. The chain couples TRBV11-2 to TRBJ1-4; TRBD1 matches at 7 bases. The ends lost 5 bases at V and 0 bases at J; junction bases unmatched: 6. From germline, CDR1 is SGHAT and CDR2 FQNNGV. This CDR3 spans 16 amino acids. CDR3 sequence (DNA): TGTGCCAGCAGCCAGGGGGGGTCTACAACTAATGAAAAACTGTTTTTT. Protein product: CASSQGGSTTNEKLFF.

In its sample, this clonotype was seen a few times. The chain has TRBV18 and TRBJ2-3, with 8 positions matching TRBD1. The CDR3 totals 16 residues. The ends lost 0 bases at V and 1 base at J; junction bases unmatched: 3. The germline CDR1 and CDR2 sequences are KGHSH and LQKENI. Here the CDR3 DNA reads TGTGCCAGCTCACCACCATTGGGACAGGGCACAGATACGCAGTATTTT. It encodes CASSPPLGQGTDTQYF.

V and J are TRBV2 and TRBJ2-3; D gene ambiguous. The V and J ends lost 6 bases and 0 bases respectively, with 13 bases between them. Germline V gene sequence: CDR1 SNHLY, CDR2 FYNNEI. The CDR3 sequence is 15 residues long. The chain's CDR3 is CASRPNSRSTDTQYF. In nucleotides, the CDR3 is TGTGCCAGCAGACCTAACTCGAGAAGCACAGATACGCAGTATTTT.

This clonotype has a count of ten or more. This chain joins TRBV7-2 and TRBJ1-5; 7 positions match TRBD1. The V segment lost 1 base and the J segment 6 bases; nucleotides outside the gene matches: 15. Germline V gene data show CDR1 as SGHTA and CDR2 as FQGNSA. CDR3 size: 18 residues. The CDR3 region has the DNA TGTGCCAGCAGCTTAGGTCGGCCCGGGACAGAGAGAAGTCAGCCCCAGCATTTT. This translates into CASSLGRPGTERSQPQHF.

The chain uses TRBV28 and TRBJ2-5; 9 bases are a match to TRBD2. The CDR3 covers 16 residues. V lost 3 bases, J lost 4 bases, and 9 bases stayed unmatched. Germline V gene data show CDR1 as MDHEN and CDR2 as SYDVKM. Here the CDR3 reads CASSFGSGSPGETQYF. CDR3 DNA: TGTGCCAGCAGTTTTGGTAGCGGGAGTCCGGGAGAGACCCAGTACTTC.

In DNA, the CDR3 is TGTGCCAGCAGCAGAGGACAGGGGCGAAGTCAGCCCCAGCATTTT. Translated, it gives CASSRGQGRSQPQHF. The V and J genes are TRBV7-6 and TRBJ1-5; 9 bases match TRBD1. CDR3 length: 15 amino acids. Germline V CDR1 and CDR2: SGHVS, FNYEAQ. After removal of 5 bases from V and 6 bases from J, the junction contained 8 bases not matched to a gene.

The rearrangement joins TRBV9 to TRBJ2-1; D gene uncertain. V was clipped by 3 bases and J by 4 bases, with 5 bases between them. CDR1 is SGDLS and CDR2 is YYNGEE in the germline V gene. CDR3 length: 12 residues. CDR3 amino acids: CASSATYNEQFF. CDR3 DNA sequence: TGTGCCAGCAGCGCCACGTACAATGAGCAGTTCTTC.

This clonotype occurred many times. At one end, the junction sequence differs from germline, possibly due to a read error. This chain's CDR3 is CASTGAKGGKLFF. The CDR3 DNA is TGTGCTAGCACTGGTGCTAAGGGCGGAAAGCTGTTCTTC. The chain recombines TRBV7-7 with TRBJ2-1; D call uncertain. CDR1 is SSHAT and CDR2 is FNYEAQ in the germline V gene (reference sequence). There are 13 residues in the CDR3.

This clonotype has just a few counts. The chain combines TRBV20-1 with TRBJ1-1; 8 nucleotides line up with TRBD1. The germline CDR1 and CDR2 sequences are DFQATT and SNEGSKA (reference sequence). The CDR3 has 16 residues. V shed 1 base and J 4 bases; nucleotides not matched to a gene: 11. CDR3 bases: TGCAGTGCTAGAGCGGGACAGGCCCATCGAGGCACTGAAGCTTTCTTT. Amino acids: CSARAGQAHRGTEAFF.

This clonotype appeared many times. CDR3 residues: CASSYGTSGNTEAFF. CDR3 coding DNA: TGTGCCAGCAGTTATGGGACATCTGGGAACACTGAAGCTTTCTTT. The gene calls are TRBV6-5 and TRBJ1-1, with D possibly matching TRBD1 (6 bases). Germline V lookup: CDR1 MNHEY, CDR2 SVGAGI. V lost 3 bases and J 1 base, leaving 12 bases between the germline ends. This CDR3 contains 15 residues.

This sequence joins TRBV28 and TRBJ1-6, with no clear D. Trimming stripped 2 bases from V and 9 bases from J, with 8 bases between. The germline V gene has CDR1 MDHEN and CDR2 SYDVKM. This CDR3 contains 13 residues. The CDR3 region is CASSLRTVSPLHF. CDR3 DNA: TGTGCCAGCAGTTTACGAACGGTTTCACCCCTCCACTTT. Based on the CDR3 plus reference TRBV28 and TRBJ1-6, the full variable domain is DVKVTQSSRYLVKRTGEKVFLECVQDMDHENMFWYRQDPGLGLRLIYFSYDVKMKEKGDIPEGYSVSREKKERFSLILESASTNQTSMYLCASSLRTVSPLHFGNGTRLTVT.

The chain joins TRBV12-3 or TRBV12-4 to TRBJ1-1; maybe TRBD1 (6 bases). Deletions cut 7 bases from V and 3 bases from J, with 18 bases between. There are 15 residues in the CDR3. For the CDR3, the DNA is TGTGCCAGCACCTTAAGGCGGGGGGCTTACACTGAAGCTTTCTTT. Protein sequence: CASTLRRGAYTEAFF.

This clonotype was observed a few times. The rearrangement joins TRBV29-1 to TRBJ1-5; 10 bases match TRBD1. The germline V gene has CDR1 SQVTM and CDR2 ANQGSEA. V trimming: 8 bases; J trimming: 4 bases; junction bases outside the gene matches: 5. The CDR3 sequence is 13 residues long. CDR3 DNA sequence: TGCAGCACGGGACAGGGGAAAAATCAGCCCCAGCATTTT. Its translation is CSTGQGKNQPQHF.

In this sample, this clonotype turned up a few times. The J gene is TRBJ2-1, the V gene TRBV29-1; D is perhaps TRBD2 (6 bases). With 5 bases removed from V and 4 bases from J, the gap between germline ends came to 12 bases. Germline CDR1 SQVTM, CDR2 ANQGSEA. The CDR3 is 13 amino acids. The CDR3 is CSVPGLGYNEQFF. CDR3 coding DNA: TGCAGCGTTCCGGGACTCGGGTACAATGAGCAGTTCTTC.

There are a few counts of this clonotype. The V and J genes are TRBV29-1 and TRBJ2-1; 13 bases are shared with TRBD2. The germline V gene has CDR1 SQVTM and CDR2 ANQGSEA. V shed 5 bases and J 2 bases; nucleotides not matched to a gene: 3. The CDR3 consists of 15 residues. The DNA for the CDR3 is TGCAGCGTTCGGGGACTAGCGGGACCCTACAATGAGCAGTTCTTC. This translates into CSVRGLAGPYNEQFF.

This clonotype has a count of ten or more. J is TRBJ1-5 and V is TRBV2; D is ambiguous. The CDR3 runs to 13 residues. V gave up 10 bases and J gave up 0 bases, with 10 bases separating them. Germline V lookup: CDR1 SNHLY, CDR2 FYNNEI. The CDR3 reads CATSAYSNQPQHF. Written as DNA, the CDR3 is TGTGCCACCTCAGCTTATAGCAATCAGCCCCAGCATTTT. Supplemented by reference TRBV2 and TRBJ1-5, the full variable domain reads EPEVTQTPSHQVTQMGQEVILRCVPISNHLYFYWYRQILGQKVEFLVSFYNNEISEKSEIFDDQFSVERPDGSNFTLKIRSTKLEDSAMYFCATSAYSNQPQHFGDGTRLSIL.

This sequence joins TRBV18 and TRBJ2-2; the D is unclear. The ends were cut back, 1 base at V and 7 bases at J, with 4 bases in the middle. CDR3 length equals 12 residues. Germline loops: CDR1 KGHSH, CDR2 LQKENI. Written as DNA, the CDR3 is TGTGCCAGCTCACCACAGCACGGGGAGCTGTTTTTT. Translating gives CASSPQHGELFF.

There are a few counts of this clonotype. This chain joins TRBV9 and TRBJ2-7; 9 bases fit TRBD2. The CDR3 length is 14 residues. J gave up 3 bases and V 2 bases, and 3 bases lay outside the gene matches. Germline CDR1 reads SGDLS; CDR2 reads YYNGEE. CDR3 DNA sequence: TGTGCCAGCAGCGTGGGACTAGCTAGCTACGAGCAGTACTTC. Its protein product is CASSVGLASYEQYF. Looking up the rest from reference TRBV9 and TRBJ2-7 gives the full variable domain: DSGVTQTPKHLITATGQRVTLRCSPRSGDLSVYWYQQSLDQGLQFLIQYYNGEERAKGNILERFSAQQFPDLHSELNLSSLELGDSALYFCASSVGLASYEQYFGPGTRLTVT.

The J gene is TRBJ2-1, the V gene TRBV7-6; either TRBD1 or TRBD2 may supply D (6 bases each). This CDR3 has 20 amino acids. From germline, CDR1 is SGHVS and CDR2 FNYEAQ. V shed 1 base and J shed 7 bases, with 29 bases lying between them. The CDR3 reads CASSLVEQGGIYVFRNEQFF. The CDR3 DNA is TGTGCCAGCAGCTTAGTTGAACAGGGCGGGATATACGTCTTTAGGAATGAGCAGTTCTTC.